This is a list of T cell receptor beta chains from one sample in a study of blood T cell repertoires in COVID-19. The data were produced by immunoSEQ multiplex PCR, yet TCRdb's version contains in-frame clones alone and is incomplete. Of 65,000 to 75,000 clones in the sample, approximately 80% are singletons; the top ten hold roughly 41%. The sample taken for sequencing was peripheral blood. The receptors originated from a man of 80 years or more with acute or convalescent COVID-19. CDR3s include the opening cysteine and the closing phenylalanine or tryptophan. Fields, in order: D gene, J gene, clone size, V gene, CDR3 DNA, CDR3 protein. D genes are given only for firm matches. Where a row states a size, it is once, few, many or the class of an expanded clone; other rows omit it.

TRBD2 | TRBJ2-5 | NA | TRBV14 | TGTGCCAGCAGCCCAACGGGACTAGCGGGGGGACAAGAGACCCAGTACTTC | CASSPTGLAGGQETQYF
NA | TRBJ2-3 | NA | TRBV19 | TGTGCCAGTAGTGAGGGGGTACGAGATACGCAGTATTTT | CASSEGVRDTQYF
TRBD1 | TRBJ2-5 | NA | TRBV7-2 | TGTGCCAGCAGCTTCGTGACAGGGGGTGATGAGACCCAGTACTTC | CASSFVTGGDETQYF
TRBD1 | TRBJ2-1 | NA | TRBV7-3 | TGTGCCAGCAGCTTATCCTCGGACAGGGTCGGTGAGCAGTTCTTC | CASSLSSDRVGEQFF
TRBD2 | TRBJ2-3 | NA | TRBV6-6 | TGTGCCAGCAGGCAGACTTTAGCGGGGGCCACAGATACGCAGTATTTT | CASRQTLAGATDTQYF
TRBD2 | TRBJ2-2 | NA | TRBV27 | TGTGCCAGCAGTTTACCGCGGTTGAGCGGGGGGGCGAGGACCGGGGAGCTGTTTTTT | CASSLPRLSGGARTGELFF
NA | TRBJ2-2 | NA | TRBV3-1/TRBV3-2 | TGTGCCAGCAGCCAAGGGACTTCGAACACCGGGGAGCTGTTTTTT | CASSQGTSNTGELFF
TRBD1 | TRBJ1-3 | NA | TRBV6-5 | TGTGCCAGCACCCCGGGACAGATGAACACCATATATTTT | CASTPGQMNTIYF
TRBD1 | TRBJ1-6 | NA | TRBV11-2 | TGTGCCAGCAAGCCGGGACAGGCGCAATCACCCCTCCACTTT | CASKPGQAQSPLHF
NA | TRBJ2-1 | NA | TRBV5-4 | TGTGCCAGCAGCCAACTAGGGGGATTCTACAATGAGCAGTTCTTC | CASSQLGGFYNEQFF
TRBD1 | TRBJ2-1 | once | TRBV11-1 | TGTGCCAGCAGCTTCGCCGGGACAGTCCCCTACAATGAGCAGTTCTTC | CASSFAGTVPYNEQFF